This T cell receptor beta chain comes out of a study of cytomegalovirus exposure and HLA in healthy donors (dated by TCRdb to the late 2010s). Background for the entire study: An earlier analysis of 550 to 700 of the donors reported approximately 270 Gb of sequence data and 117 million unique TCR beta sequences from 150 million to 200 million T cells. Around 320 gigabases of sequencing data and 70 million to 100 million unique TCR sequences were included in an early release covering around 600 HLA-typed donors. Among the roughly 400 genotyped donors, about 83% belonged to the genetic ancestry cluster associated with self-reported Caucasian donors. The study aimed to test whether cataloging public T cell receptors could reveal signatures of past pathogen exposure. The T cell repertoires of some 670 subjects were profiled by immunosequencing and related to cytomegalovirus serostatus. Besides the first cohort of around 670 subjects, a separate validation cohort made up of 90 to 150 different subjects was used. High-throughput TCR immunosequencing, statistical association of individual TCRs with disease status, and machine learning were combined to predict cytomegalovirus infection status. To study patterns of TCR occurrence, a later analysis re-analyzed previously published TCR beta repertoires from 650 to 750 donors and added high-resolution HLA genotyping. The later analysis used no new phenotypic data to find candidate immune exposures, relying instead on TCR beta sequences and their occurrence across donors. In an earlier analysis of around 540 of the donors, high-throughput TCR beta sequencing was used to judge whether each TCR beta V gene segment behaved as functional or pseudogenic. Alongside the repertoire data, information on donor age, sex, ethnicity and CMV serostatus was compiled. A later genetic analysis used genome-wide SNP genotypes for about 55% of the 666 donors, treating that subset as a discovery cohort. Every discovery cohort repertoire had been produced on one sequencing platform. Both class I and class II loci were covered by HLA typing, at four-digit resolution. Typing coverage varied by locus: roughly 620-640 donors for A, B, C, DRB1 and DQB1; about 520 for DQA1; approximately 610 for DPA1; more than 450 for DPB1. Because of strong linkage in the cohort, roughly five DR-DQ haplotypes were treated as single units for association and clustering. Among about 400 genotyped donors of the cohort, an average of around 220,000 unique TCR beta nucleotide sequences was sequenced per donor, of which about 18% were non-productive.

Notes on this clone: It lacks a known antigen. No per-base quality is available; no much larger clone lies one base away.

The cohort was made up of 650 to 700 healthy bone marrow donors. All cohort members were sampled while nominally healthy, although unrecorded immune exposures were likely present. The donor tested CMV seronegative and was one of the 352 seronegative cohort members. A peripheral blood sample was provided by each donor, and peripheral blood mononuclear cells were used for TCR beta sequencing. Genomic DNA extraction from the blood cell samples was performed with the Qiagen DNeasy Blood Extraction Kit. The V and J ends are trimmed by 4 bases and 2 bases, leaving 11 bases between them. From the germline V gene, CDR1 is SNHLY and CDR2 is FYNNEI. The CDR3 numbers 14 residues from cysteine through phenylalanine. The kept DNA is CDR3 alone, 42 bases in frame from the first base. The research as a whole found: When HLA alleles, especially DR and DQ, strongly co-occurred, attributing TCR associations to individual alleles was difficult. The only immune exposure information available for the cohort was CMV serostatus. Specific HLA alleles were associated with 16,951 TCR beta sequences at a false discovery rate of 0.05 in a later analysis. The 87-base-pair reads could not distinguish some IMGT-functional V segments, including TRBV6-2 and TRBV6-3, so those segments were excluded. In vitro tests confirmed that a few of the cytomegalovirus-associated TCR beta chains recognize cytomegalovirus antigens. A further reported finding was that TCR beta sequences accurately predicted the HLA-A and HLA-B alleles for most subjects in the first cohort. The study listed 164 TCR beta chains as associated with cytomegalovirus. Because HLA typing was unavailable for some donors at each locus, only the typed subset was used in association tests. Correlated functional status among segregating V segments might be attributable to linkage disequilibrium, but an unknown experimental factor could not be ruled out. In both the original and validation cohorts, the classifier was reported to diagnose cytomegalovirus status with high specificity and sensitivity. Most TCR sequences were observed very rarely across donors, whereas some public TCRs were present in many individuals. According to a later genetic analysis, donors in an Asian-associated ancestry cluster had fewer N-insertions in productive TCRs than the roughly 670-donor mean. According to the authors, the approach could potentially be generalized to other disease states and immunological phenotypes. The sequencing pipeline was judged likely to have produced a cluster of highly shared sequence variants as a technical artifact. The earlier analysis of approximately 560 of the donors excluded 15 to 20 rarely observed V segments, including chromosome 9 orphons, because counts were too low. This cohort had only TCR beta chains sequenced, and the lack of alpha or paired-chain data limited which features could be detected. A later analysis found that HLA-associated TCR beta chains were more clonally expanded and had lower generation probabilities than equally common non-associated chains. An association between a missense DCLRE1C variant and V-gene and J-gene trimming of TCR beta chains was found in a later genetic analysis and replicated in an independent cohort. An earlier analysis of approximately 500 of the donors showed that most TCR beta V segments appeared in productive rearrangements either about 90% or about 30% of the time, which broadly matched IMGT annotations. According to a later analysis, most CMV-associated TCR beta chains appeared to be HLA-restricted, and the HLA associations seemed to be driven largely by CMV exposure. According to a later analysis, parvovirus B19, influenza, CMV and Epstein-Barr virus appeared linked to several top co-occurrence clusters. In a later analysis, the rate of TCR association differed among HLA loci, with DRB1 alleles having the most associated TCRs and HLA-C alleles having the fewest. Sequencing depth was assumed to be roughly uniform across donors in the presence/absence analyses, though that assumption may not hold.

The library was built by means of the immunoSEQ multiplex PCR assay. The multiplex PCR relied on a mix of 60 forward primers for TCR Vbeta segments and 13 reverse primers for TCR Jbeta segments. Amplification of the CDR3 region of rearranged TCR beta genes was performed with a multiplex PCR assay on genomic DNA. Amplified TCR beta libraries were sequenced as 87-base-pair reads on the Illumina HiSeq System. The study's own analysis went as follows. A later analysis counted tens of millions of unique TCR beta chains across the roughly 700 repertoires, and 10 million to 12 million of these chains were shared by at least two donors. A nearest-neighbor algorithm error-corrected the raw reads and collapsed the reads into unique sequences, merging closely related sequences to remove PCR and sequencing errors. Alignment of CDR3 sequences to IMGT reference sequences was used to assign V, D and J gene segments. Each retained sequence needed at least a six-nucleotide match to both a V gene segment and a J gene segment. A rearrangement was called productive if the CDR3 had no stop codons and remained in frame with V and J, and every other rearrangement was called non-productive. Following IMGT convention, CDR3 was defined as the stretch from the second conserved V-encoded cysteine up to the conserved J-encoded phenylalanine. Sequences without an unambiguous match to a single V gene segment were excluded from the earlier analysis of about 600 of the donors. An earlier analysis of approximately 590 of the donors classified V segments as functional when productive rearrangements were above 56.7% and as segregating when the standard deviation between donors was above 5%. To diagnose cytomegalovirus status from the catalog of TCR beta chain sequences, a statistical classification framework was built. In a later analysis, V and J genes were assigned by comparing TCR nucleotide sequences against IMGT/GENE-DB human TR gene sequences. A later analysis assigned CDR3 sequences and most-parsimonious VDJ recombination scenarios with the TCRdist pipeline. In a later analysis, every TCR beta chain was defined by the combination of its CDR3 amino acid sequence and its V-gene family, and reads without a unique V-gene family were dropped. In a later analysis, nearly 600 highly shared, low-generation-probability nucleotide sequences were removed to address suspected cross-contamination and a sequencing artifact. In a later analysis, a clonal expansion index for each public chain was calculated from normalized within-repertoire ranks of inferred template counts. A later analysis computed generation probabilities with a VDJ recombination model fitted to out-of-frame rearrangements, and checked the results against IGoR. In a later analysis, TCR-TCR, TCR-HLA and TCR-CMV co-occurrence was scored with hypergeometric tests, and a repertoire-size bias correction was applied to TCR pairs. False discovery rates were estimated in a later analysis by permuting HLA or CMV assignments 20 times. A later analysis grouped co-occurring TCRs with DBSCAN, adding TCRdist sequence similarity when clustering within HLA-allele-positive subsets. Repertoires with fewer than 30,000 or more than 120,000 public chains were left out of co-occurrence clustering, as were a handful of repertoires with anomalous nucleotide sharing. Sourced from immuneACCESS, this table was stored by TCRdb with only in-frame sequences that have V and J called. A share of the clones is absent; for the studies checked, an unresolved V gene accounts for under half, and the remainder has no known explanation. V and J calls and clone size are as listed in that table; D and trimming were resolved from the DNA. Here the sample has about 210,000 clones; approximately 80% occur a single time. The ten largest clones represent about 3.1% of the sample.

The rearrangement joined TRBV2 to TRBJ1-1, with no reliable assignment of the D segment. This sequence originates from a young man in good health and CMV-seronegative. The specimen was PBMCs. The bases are TGTGCCAGCAGTGTTGAGGGTTTTAACACTGAAGCTTTCTTT. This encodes CASSVEGFNTEAFF.